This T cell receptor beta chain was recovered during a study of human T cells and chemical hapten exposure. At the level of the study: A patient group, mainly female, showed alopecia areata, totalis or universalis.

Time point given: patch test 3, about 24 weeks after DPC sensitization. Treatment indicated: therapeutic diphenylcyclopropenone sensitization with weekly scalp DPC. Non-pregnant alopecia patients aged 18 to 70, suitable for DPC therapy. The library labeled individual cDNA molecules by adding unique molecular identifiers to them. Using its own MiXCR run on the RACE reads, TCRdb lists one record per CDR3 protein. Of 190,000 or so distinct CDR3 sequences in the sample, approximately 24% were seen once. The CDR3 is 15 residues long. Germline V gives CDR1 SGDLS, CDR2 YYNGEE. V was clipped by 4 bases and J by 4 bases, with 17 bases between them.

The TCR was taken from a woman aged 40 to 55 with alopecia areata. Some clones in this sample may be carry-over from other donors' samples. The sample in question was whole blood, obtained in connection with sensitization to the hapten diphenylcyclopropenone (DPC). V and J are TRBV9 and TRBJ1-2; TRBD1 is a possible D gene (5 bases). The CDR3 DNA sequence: TGTGCCAGCAGCCCCGAGGGGAGGCTTCCCTATGGCTACACCTTC. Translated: CASSPEGRLPYGYTF.